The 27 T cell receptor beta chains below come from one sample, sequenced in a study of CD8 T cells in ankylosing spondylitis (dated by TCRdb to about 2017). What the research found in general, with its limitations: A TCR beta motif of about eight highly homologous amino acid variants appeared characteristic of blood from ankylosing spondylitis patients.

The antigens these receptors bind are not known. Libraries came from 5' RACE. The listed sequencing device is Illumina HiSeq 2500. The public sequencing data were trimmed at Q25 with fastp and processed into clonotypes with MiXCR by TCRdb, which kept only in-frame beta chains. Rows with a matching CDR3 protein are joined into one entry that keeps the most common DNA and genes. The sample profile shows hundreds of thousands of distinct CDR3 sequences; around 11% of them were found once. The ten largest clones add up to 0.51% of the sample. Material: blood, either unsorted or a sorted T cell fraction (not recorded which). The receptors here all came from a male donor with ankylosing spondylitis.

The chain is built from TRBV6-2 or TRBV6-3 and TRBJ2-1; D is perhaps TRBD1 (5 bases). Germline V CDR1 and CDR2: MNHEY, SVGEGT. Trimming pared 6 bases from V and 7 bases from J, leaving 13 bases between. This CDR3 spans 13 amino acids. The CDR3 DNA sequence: TGTGCCAGCAGCTTAGGGGTTCTTAATGAGCAGTTCTTC. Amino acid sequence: CASSLGVLNEQFF.

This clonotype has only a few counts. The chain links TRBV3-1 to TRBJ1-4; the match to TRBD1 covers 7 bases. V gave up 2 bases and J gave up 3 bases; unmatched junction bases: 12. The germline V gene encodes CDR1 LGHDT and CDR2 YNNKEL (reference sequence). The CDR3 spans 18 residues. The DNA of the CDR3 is TGTGCCAGCAGCCAATTCACCGGTTTAGGGGGCCCTAATGAAAAACTGTTTTTT. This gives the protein CASSQFTGLGGPNEKLFF.

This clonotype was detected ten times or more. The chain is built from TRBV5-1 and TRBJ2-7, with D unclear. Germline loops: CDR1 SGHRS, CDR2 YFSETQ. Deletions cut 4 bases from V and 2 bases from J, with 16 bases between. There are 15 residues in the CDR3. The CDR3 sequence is CASSQGHGLTYEQYF. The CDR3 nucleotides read TGCGCCAGCAGCCAAGGCCACGGGTTGACCTACGAGCAGTACTTC.

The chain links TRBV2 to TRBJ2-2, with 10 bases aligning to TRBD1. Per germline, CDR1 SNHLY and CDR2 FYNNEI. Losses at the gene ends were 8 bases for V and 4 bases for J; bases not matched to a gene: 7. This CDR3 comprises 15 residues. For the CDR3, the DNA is TGTGCCAGCGGCCGGGGGACAGGGGCCACCGGGGAGCTGTTTTTT. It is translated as CASGRGTGATGELFF.

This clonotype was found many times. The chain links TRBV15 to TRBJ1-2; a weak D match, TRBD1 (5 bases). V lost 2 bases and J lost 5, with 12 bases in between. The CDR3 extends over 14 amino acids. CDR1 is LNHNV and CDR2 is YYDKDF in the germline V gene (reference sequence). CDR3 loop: CATSRQGPIYGYTF. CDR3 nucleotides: TGTGCCACCAGCAGACAGGGTCCTATTTATGGCTACACCTTC.

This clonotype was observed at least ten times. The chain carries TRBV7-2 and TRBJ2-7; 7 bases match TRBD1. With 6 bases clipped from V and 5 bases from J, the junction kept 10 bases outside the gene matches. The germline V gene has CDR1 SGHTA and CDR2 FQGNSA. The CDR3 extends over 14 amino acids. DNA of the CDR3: TGTGCCAGCAGTCCTAAACAGGGGCTAGACGAGCAGTACTTC. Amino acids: CASSPKQGLDEQYF.

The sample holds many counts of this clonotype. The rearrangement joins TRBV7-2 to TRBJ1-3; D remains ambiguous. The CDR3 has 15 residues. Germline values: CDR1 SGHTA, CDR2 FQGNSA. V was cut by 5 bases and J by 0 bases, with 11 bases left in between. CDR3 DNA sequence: TGTGCCAGCAGCCGGGAATGGAGCTCTGGAAACACCATATATTTT. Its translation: CASSREWSSGNTIYF.

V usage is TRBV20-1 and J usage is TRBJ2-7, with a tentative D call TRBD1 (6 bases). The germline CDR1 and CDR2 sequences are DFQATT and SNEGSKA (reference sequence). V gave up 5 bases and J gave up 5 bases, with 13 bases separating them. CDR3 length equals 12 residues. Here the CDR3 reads CSASQGSHEQYF. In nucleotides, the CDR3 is TGCAGTGCTTCCCAGGGGAGCCACGAGCAGTACTTC.

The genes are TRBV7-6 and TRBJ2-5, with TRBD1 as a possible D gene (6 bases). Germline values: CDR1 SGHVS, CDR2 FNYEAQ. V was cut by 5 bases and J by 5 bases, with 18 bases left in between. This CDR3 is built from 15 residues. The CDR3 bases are TGTGCCAGCAGCACATCAGGGGCCATCCAGGAGACCCAGTACTTC. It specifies CASSTSGAIQETQYF.

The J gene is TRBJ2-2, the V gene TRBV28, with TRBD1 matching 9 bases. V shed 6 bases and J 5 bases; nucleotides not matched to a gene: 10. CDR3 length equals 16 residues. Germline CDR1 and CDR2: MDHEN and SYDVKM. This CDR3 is CASRPRGTGRTGELFF. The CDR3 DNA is TGTGCCAGCAGACCCCGCGGGACAGGGAGAACCGGGGAGCTGTTTTTT.

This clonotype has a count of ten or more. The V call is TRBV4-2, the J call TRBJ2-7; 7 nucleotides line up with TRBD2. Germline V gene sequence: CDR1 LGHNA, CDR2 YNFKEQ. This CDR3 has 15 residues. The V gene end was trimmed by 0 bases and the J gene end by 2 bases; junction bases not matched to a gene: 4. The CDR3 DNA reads TGTGCCAGCAGCCAAGACGGCGCGGGAGCCTACGAGCAGTACTTC. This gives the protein CASSQDGAGAYEQYF.

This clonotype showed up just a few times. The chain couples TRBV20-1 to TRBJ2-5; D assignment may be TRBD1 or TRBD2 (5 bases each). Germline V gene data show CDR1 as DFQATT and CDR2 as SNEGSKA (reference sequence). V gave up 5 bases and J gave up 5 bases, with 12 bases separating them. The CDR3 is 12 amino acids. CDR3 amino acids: CSASRWGETQYF. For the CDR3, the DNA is TGCAGTGCTTCGCGGTGGGGGGAGACCCAGTACTTC.

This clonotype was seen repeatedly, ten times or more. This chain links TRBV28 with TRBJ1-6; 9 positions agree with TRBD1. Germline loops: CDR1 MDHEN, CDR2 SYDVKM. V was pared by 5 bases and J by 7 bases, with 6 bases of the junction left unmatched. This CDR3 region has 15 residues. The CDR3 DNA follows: TGTGCCAGCAGTCCTACTGGACAGGGGAATTCACCCCTCCACTTT. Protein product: CASSPTGQGNSPLHF.

CDR3 DNA: TGCAGTGCTAGAGAAGCGGGACTAGCGGGGGGGTACGAGCAGTACTTC. Protein sequence: CSAREAGLAGGYEQYF. This rearrangement joins TRBV20-1 to TRBJ2-7; 16 bases match TRBD2. CDR1 and CDR2 (germline): DFQATT, SNEGSKA (reference sequence). The J segment lost 4 bases and the V segment lost 0 bases, leaving 3 bases of the junction unmatched. The CDR3 contains 16 residues.

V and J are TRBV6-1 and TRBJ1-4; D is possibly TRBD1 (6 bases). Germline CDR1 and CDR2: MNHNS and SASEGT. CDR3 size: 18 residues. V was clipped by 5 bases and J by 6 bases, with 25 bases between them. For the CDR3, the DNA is TGTGCCAGCAGTCTCATAGCGGGGGGCGAGAGATGGGATGAAAAACTGTTTTTT. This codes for CASSLIAGGERWDEKLFF.

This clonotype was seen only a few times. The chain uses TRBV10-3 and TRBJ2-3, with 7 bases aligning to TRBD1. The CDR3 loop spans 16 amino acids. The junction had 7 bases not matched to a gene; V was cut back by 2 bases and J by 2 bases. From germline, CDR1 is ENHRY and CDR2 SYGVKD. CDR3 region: CAISEGRDRNTDTQYF. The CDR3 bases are TGTGCCATCAGTGAGGGTCGGGACAGAAACACAGATACGCAGTATTTT.

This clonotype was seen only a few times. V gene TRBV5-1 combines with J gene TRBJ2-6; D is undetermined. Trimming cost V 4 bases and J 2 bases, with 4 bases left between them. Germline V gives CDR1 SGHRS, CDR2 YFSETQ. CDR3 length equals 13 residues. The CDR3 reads CASSTTGANVLTF. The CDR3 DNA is TGCGCCAGCAGCACAACTGGGGCCAACGTCCTGACTTTC.

The CDR3 bases are TGTGCCAGCACCCTCCAGGGAAACACCGGGGAGCTGTTTTTT. The encoded protein is CASTLQGNTGELFF. The chain is built from TRBV6-1 and TRBJ2-2; maybe TRBD1 (5 bases). The CDR3 spans 14 residues. Trimming took off 7 bases at V and 2 bases at J, with 11 bases between the two ends. Germline CDR1 reads MNHNS; CDR2 reads SASEGT.

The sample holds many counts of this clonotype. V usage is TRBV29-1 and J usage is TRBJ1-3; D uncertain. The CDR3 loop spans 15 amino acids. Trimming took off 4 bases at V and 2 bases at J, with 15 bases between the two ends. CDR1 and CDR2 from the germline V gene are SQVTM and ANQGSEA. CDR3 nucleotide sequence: TGCAGCGTTGGCCACCGCTCTGGGGCTGGAAACACCATATATTTT. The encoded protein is CSVGHRSGAGNTIYF.

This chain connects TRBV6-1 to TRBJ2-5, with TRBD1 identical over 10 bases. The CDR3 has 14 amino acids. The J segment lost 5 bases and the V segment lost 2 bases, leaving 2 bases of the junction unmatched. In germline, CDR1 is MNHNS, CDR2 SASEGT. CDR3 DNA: TGTGCCAGCAGTGAACTGGACAGGGGGGAGACCCAGTACTTC. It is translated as CASSELDRGETQYF.

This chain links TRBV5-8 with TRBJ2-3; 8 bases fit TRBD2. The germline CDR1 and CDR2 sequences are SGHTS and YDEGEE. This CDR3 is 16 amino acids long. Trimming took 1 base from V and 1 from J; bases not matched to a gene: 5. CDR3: CASSLNSGGGTDTQYF. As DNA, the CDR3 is TGTGCCAGCAGCTTGAACAGCGGGGGCGGCACAGATACGCAGTATTTT.

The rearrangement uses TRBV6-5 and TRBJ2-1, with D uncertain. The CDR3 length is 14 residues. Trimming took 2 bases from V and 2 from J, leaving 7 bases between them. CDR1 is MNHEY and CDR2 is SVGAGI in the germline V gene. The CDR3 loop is CASSYDWTYNEQFF. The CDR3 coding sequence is TGTGCCAGCAGTTACGACTGGACCTACAATGAGCAGTTCTTC.

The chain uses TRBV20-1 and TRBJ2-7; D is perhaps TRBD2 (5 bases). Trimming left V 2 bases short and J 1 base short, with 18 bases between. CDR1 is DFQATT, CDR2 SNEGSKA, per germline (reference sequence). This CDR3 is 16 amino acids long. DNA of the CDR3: TGCAGTGCTAGAATTCCAAAACGGGGAACGTCCTACGAGCAGTACTTC. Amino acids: CSARIPKRGTSYEQYF.

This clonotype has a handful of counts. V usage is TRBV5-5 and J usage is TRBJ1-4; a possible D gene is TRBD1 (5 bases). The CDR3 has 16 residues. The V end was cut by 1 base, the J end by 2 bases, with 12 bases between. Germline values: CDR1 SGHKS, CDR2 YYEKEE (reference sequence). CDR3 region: CASSLFWGGTNEKLFF. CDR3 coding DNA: TGTGCCAGCAGCTTGTTCTGGGGCGGCACTAATGAAAAACTGTTTTTT. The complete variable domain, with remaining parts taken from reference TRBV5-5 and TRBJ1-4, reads DAGVTQSPTHLIKTRGQQVTLRCSPISGHKSVSWYQQVLGQGPQFIFQYYEKEERGRGNFPDRFSARQFPNYSSELNVNALLLGDSALYLCASSLFWGGTNEKLFFGSGTQLSVL.

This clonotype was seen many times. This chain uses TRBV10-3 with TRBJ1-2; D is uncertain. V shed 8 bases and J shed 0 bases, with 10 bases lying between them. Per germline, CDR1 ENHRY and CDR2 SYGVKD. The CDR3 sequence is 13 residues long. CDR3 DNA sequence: TGTGCCATCCGTCGAGGTCCTAACTATGGCTACACCTTC. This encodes CAIRRGPNYGYTF.

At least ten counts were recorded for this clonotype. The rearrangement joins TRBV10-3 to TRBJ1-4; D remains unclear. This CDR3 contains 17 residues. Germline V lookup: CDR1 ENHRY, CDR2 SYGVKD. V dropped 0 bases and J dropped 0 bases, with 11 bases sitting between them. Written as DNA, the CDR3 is TGTGCCATCAGTGAGTCGTCAGCAGGTGCAACTAATGAAAAACTGTTTTTT. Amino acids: CAISESSAGATNEKLFF.

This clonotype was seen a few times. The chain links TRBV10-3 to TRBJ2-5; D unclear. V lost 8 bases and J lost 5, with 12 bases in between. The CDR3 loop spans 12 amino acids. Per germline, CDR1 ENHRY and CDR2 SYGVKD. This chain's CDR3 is CAIGRLGETQYF. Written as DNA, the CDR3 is TGTGCCATCGGCAGACTGGGGGAGACCCAGTACTTC.